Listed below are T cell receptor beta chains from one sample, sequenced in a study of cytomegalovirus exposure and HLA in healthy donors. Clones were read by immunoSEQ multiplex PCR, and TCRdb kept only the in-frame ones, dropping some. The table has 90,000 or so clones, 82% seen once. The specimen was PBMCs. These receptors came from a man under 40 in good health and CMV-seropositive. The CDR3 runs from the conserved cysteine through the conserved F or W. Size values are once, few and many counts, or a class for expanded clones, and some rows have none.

CASSLVQGASGYTF,NA,TRBV5-6,TRBJ1-2
CASSFFWIAGGKNEQFF,once,TRBV5-6,TRBJ2-1
CATSRDRGFNQPQHF,NA,TRBV15,TRBJ1-5
CASSLGTPGSEAFF,NA,TRBV5-1,TRBJ1-1
CASSLDQPGGNEQFF,NA,TRBV11-3,TRBJ2-1
CAISSGTANSYEQYF,NA,TRBV10-3,NA
CAITPGTSASGELFF,once,TRBV10-3,TRBJ2-2
CASSLAGTGGHDYGYTF,NA,TRBV5-6,TRBJ1-2
CASSPKPGSNQPQHF,NA,TRBV27,TRBJ1-5
CAISDPGGLEKLFF,few,TRBV10-3,TRBJ1-4
CSVGAGGNTEAFF,once,TRBV29-1,TRBJ1-1
CASSSWTDPGLYNEQFF,once,TRBV27,TRBJ2-1
CASSVGPSGRPPSSYNEQFF,NA,TRBV9,TRBJ2-1
CASSVSGTGGPETQYF,NA,TRBV6-1,TRBJ2-5
CSVEPPGQSLLTNYGYTF,NA,TRBV29-1,TRBJ1-2
CASSESWGEGNIQYF,once,TRBV25-1,TRBJ2-4
CASSGQGSYEKLFF,NA,TRBV7-9,TRBJ1-4
CASSIPGGQETQYF,NA,TRBV6-6,TRBJ2-5
CASSRDTGPNEQFF,NA,TRBV5-4,TRBJ2-1
CATRATSGSMDEQFF,once,TRBV5-1,TRBJ2-1
CASSRSQGAYMNTEAFF,few,TRBV7-2,TRBJ1-1
CAGGDGDTQYF,NA,TRBV30,TRBJ2-3
CASSLVLAGVTQYF,NA,TRBV5-1,TRBJ2-3
CASSYGLAQSTDTQYF,NA,TRBV6-5,TRBJ2-3
CASTRNPGTDNQPQHF,few,TRBV19,TRBJ1-5
CASSSYLSGNTIYF,NA,TRBV7-2,TRBJ1-3
CASSVQGNSNEQFF,NA,TRBV28,TRBJ2-1
CAWSGQGHSQPQHF,NA,TRBV30,TRBJ1-5
CASSEGWTGSQPQHF,NA,TRBV6-1,TRBJ1-5
CASSGTGSGNTIYF,few,TRBV4-1,TRBJ1-3
CASSQEGSGREETQYF,NA,TRBV4-3,TRBJ2-5
CASSYQDRERNEQFF,NA,TRBV6-6,TRBJ2-1
CASSEGKRLAETQYF,NA,TRBV10-1,TRBJ2-5
CAWTKQGALGGYTF,NA,TRBV30,TRBJ1-2